The 23 T cell receptor beta chains reported below all come from one sample, sequenced in a study of blood T cell repertoires in COVID-19. Clones were read by immunoSEQ multiplex PCR, and TCRdb kept only the in-frame ones, dropping some. The table lists about 310,000 clones, 70% to 90% of them singletons. Sequenced input: PBMCs or T cells enriched from blood (not recorded which). The source of these receptors is a woman between 40 and 55 years old who had recovered from COVID-19.

The chain carries TRBV6-5 and TRBJ1-1; no clear D. The CDR3 spans 13 residues. The V and J ends lost 7 bases and 5 bases respectively, with 14 bases between them. Germline V gene lookup returns CDR1 MNHEY and CDR2 SVGAGI. CDR3 region: CASTTPGKTEAFF. CDR3 DNA sequence: TGTGCCAGCACCACCCCCGGGAAGACTGAAGCTTTCTTT.

The V and J genes are TRBV20-1 and TRBJ2-7; D not resolved. With 3 bases removed from V and 6 bases from J, the gap between germline ends came to 9 bases. Per the germline V gene, CDR1 is DFQATT and CDR2 is SNEGSKA (reference sequence). The CDR3 is 11 amino acids. The chain's CDR3 is CSASKPPEQYF. The CDR3 DNA reads as TGCAGTGCTAGCAAGCCACCCGAGCAGTACTTC.

This clone was seen only once. The chain recombines TRBV6-2 or TRBV6-3 with TRBJ2-3; 8 nucleotides agree with TRBD1. Per germline, CDR1 MNHEY and CDR2 SVGEGT. With V trimmed by 5 bases and J by 5 bases, 9 bases remained unmatched. The CDR3 is made up of 15 amino acids. The CDR3 DNA sequence: TGTGCCAGCAGTGACAGGGGACTGTCAGGAGATACGCAGTATTTT. Encoded protein: CASSDRGLSGDTQYF.

The chain links TRBV7-3 to TRBJ2-3; TRBD2 agrees at 7 bases. This CDR3 has 12 residues. The germline CDR1 and CDR2 sequences are SGHTA and FQGTGA. Losses at the gene ends were 4 bases for V and 5 bases for J; bases not matched to a gene: 0. The chain's CDR3 is CASSSGGDTQYF. CDR3 in DNA: TGTGCCAGCAGCTCGGGGGGAGATACGCAGTATTTT.

The chain joins TRBV11-3 to TRBJ2-1, with TRBD2 identical over 10 bases. CDR1 and CDR2 from the germline V gene are SGHNT and YENEEA. The CDR3 has 19 residues. V lost 4 bases to trimming and J lost 8 bases; unmatched junction nucleotides: 20. The CDR3 nucleotides are TGTGCCAGCAGCTCCTATGGGTCGGGACTAGCGAGCCGGGCAGATGAGCAGTTCTTC. This codes for CASSSYGSGLASRADEQFF. Based on the CDR3 plus reference TRBV11-3 and TRBJ2-1, the full variable domain is EAGVVQSPRYKIIEKKQPVAFWCNPISGHNTLYWYLQNLGQGPELLIRYENEEAVDDSQLPKDRFSAERLKGVDSTLKIQPAELGDSAVYLCASSSYGSGLASRADEQFFGPGTRLTVL.

This chain connects TRBV5-5 to TRBJ1-6; tentatively, D is TRBD1 (6 bases). Per germline, CDR1 SGHKS and CDR2 YYEKEE (reference sequence). This CDR3 is built from 14 residues. Between the trimmed V and J ends, which lost 0 bases and 7 bases, there was a span of 8 bases. CDR3 loop: CASSLGDKNSPLHF. The CDR3 bases are TGTGCCAGCAGCTTGGGGGACAAGAATTCACCCCTCCACTTT.

The rearrangement joins TRBV7-2 to TRBJ1-1, with 10 bases lining up with TRBD1. CDR1 is SGHTA, CDR2 FQGNSA, per germline. V was pared by 5 bases and J by 1 base, with 10 bases of the junction left unmatched. The CDR3 contains 17 residues. Here the CDR3 DNA reads TGTGCCAGCAGCCTAAGGGGACAGGGGTTGGGGAACACTGAAGCTTTCTTT. Translation: CASSLRGQGLGNTEAFF.

The chain is built from TRBV30 and TRBJ2-3; 9 positions agree with TRBD2. The CDR3 is 13 residues long. After removal of 3 bases from V and 5 bases from J, the junction contained 3 bases not matched to a gene. CDR1 and CDR2 from the germline V gene are GTSNPN and SVGIG (reference sequence). The CDR3 region is CAWSLLAGDTQYF. The CDR3 DNA reads as TGTGCCTGGAGCTTACTAGCGGGAGATACGCAGTATTTT.

The J gene is TRBJ2-1, the V gene TRBV4-1, with TRBD2 identical over 7 bases. Trimming cost V 0 bases and J 4 bases; bases outside gene matches: 9. CDR3 size: 17 residues. CDR1 and CDR2 (germline): MGHRA, YSYEKL. CDR3 amino acids: CASSQEGASGGYNEQFF. CDR3 bases: TGCGCCAGCAGCCAAGAGGGCGCTAGCGGAGGATACAATGAGCAGTTCTTC.

This rearrangement joins TRBV5-1 to TRBJ1-1; D might be TRBD1 (5 bases). The germline V and J ends were trimmed by 4 bases and 0 bases, with 13 bases remaining between them. The V gene's germline CDR1 is SGHRS and CDR2 YFSETQ. This CDR3 is built from 15 residues. The CDR3 loop reads CASSLGGVLNTEAFF. The CDR3 DNA reads as TGCGCCAGCAGCCTCGGGGGGGTCCTGAACACTGAAGCTTTCTTT.

The chain carries TRBV6-5 and TRBJ1-4; D is uncertain. There are 14 residues in the CDR3. The V end lost 5 bases, the J end lost 8 bases, and 15 bases lay between the germline ends. Germline V gives CDR1 MNHEY, CDR2 SVGAGI. In nucleotides, the CDR3 is TGTGCCAGCAGTAATTACGGTTGGCGGGAAAAACTGTTTTTT. This encodes CASSNYGWREKLFF.

The rearrangement joins TRBV9 to TRBJ2-1; D is undetermined. Germline values: CDR1 SGDLS, CDR2 YYNGEE. This CDR3 region has 12 residues. Trimming cost V 0 bases and J 10 bases, with 8 bases left between them. CDR3 region: CASSVVPGEQFF. CDR3 DNA: TGTGCCAGCAGCGTAGTGCCCGGGGAGCAGTTCTTC.

The chain links TRBV7-9 to TRBJ2-1; TRBD1 aligns across 8 bases. Germline V gene lookup returns CDR1 SEHNR and CDR2 FQNEAQ (reference sequence). The CDR3 sequence is 17 residues long. Trimming took 4 bases from V and 3 from J; bases not matched to a gene: 11. The CDR3 DNA reads TGTGCCAGCAGCTGGCTTGACAGGGGTGGCCGCTACAATGAGCAGTTCTTC. The encoded protein is CASSWLDRGGRYNEQFF.

J is TRBJ1-2 and V is TRBV19; TRBD1 matches at 7 bases. Germline V gene lookup returns CDR1 LNHDA and CDR2 SQIVND (reference sequence). V lost 6 bases, J lost 0 bases, and 4 bases stayed unmatched. This CDR3 has 14 amino acids. The CDR3 here is CASSPDRTNYGYTF. The CDR3 coding sequence is TGTGCCAGTAGCCCGGACAGGACTAACTATGGCTACACCTTC.

The rearrangement joins TRBV9 to TRBJ1-3; D is ambiguous. The V end lost 3 bases, the J end lost 4 bases, and 11 bases lay between the germline ends. This CDR3 region has 14 residues. Germline V lookup: CDR1 SGDLS, CDR2 YYNGEE. The CDR3 DNA follows: TGTGCCAGCAGCGCCCCTAGCACCGGAAACACCATATATTTT. Its translation is CASSAPSTGNTIYF.

The J gene is TRBJ1-1, the V gene TRBV18; tentative D call: TRBD1 (6 bases). Germline V gene sequence: CDR1 KGHSH, CDR2 LQKENI. Deletions cut 3 bases from V and 8 bases from J, with 10 bases between. This CDR3 comprises 12 residues. The CDR3 DNA is TGTGCCAGCTCACCCTCGGGACAAGAAGCTTTCTTT. Translated: CASSPSGQEAFF. Combining the CDR3 with reference TRBV18 and TRBJ1-1 gives the whole variable domain NAGVMQNPRHLVRRRGQEARLRCSPMKGHSHVYWYRQLPEEGLKFMVYLQKENIIDESGMPKERFSAEFPKEGPSILRIQQVVRGDSAAYFCASSPSGQEAFFGQGTRLTVV.

V gene TRBV3-1 (or the pseudogene TRBV3-2) combines with J gene TRBJ2-1; 7 positions agree with TRBD1. This CDR3 contains 15 residues. CDR1 is LGHDT, CDR2 YNNKEL, per germline (reference sequence). V dropped 4 bases and J dropped 2; count of bases not matched to a gene: 5. For the CDR3, the DNA is TGTGCCAGCAGCCTTCGACAGGGTACCTACAATGAGCAGTTCTTC. Amino acid sequence: CASSLRQGTYNEQFF.

The V call is TRBV19, the J call TRBJ1-2; perhaps TRBD1 as D (6 bases). The germline V and J ends were trimmed by 3 bases and 3 bases, with 11 bases remaining between them. The CDR3 has 14 residues. Per the germline V gene, CDR1 is LNHDA and CDR2 is SQIVND (reference sequence). CDR3 sequence (DNA): TGTGCCAGTAGTATTCGGCAGGGGCACTATGGCTACACCTTC. Protein product: CASSIRQGHYGYTF.

The chain combines TRBV11-2 with TRBJ2-4; D remains unclear. This CDR3 has 11 residues. Between the trimmed V and J ends, which lost 8 bases and 4 bases, there was a span of 6 bases. Germline assignment: CDR1 SGHAT and CDR2 FQNNGV. CDR3 in amino acids: CASGDKNIQYF. The CDR3 region has the DNA TGTGCCAGCGGAGATAAAAACATTCAGTACTTC.

The rearrangement links TRBV7-9 to TRBJ1-2, with 7 positions matching TRBD1. J lost 3 bases, V lost 1 base, and 5 bases had no gene match. Germline lookup yields CDR1 SEHNR and CDR2 FQNEAQ (reference sequence). CDR3 length equals 15 residues. Here the CDR3 DNA reads TGTGCCAGCAGCTTAGGGGCAGGGGGGCACTATGGCTACACCTTC. Translating gives CASSLGAGGHYGYTF. The complete variable domain, with remaining parts taken from reference TRBV7-9 and TRBJ1-2, reads DTGVSQNPRHKITKRGQNVTFRCDPISEHNRLYWYRQTLGQGPEFLTYFQNEAQLEKSRLLSDRFSAERPKGSFSTLEIQRTEQGDSAMYLCASSLGAGGHYGYTFGSGTRLTVV.

The chain uses TRBV15 and TRBJ1-2, with 9 bases matching TRBD1. This CDR3 contains 14 residues. V was pared by 0 bases and J by 7 bases, with 3 bases of the junction left unmatched. Germline CDR1 LNHNV, CDR2 YYDKDF (reference sequence). CDR3: CATSRDTGGPGYTF. Here the CDR3 DNA reads TGTGCCACCAGCAGAGATACAGGGGGCCCTGGCTACACCTTC.

The V gene is TRBV7-2, the J gene TRBJ2-3; 7 bases are shared with TRBD2. Trimming cost V 3 bases and J 2 bases; bases outside gene matches: 5. This CDR3 has 15 residues. The germline V gene has CDR1 SGHTA and CDR2 FQGNSA. This CDR3 is CASSLRGMVTDTQYF. As DNA, the CDR3 is TGTGCCAGCAGCTTGCGGGGGATGGTCACAGATACGCAGTATTTT.

The chain links TRBV9 to TRBJ2-7; D might be TRBD1 (6 bases). CDR1 SGDLS and CDR2 YYNGEE come from the germline V gene. V lost 0 bases and J 3 bases, leaving 16 bases between the germline ends. This CDR3 region has 16 residues. Written as DNA, the CDR3 is TGTGCCAGCAGCGTAGAAGCGTCGGGCAGGGGCTACGAGCAGTACTTC. This sequence encodes CASSVEASGRGYEQYF.